The clone carrying this T cell receptor beta chain was seen more than once but under ten times. Germline CDR1 reads SGHTA; CDR2 reads FQGNSA. The V segment lost 3 bases and the J segment 10 bases; nucleotides outside the gene matches: 13. The CDR3 extends over 16 amino acids. TCRs were amplified from approximately 600 ng gDNA of bulk tumor per sample. Doctors removed several biopsies from each primary tumor during surgery, keeping them far apart. Curative surgery was undertaken by patients, who had untreated, newly diagnosed non-small cell lung cancer. Multiplex PCR amplified TCR beta CDR3 with 32 V and 13 J primers. Each CDR3 protein is one row after TCRdb ran MiXCR on the multiplex PCR reads. The sample lists fewer than 15,000 distinct CDR3 sequences, roughly 30% seen once, with 4% to 6.5% in the top ten. The data originate from a study of immune heterogeneity within non-small cell lung tumors.

The sequencing input was lung tumor tissue. This chain connects TRBV7-2 to TRBJ2-1, with 9 nucleotides matching TRBD2. This receptor was taken from a middle-aged man with non-small cell lung cancer. CDR3 protein: CASSFSEAGGDLEQFF. DNA of the CDR3: TGTGCCAGCAGCTTTTCAGAGGCGGGGGGGGATTTGGAGCAGTTCTTC.